Shown below are 27 T cell receptor beta chains from a single sample sequenced in a study of blood T cell repertoires in COVID-19. Generated by immunoSEQ multiplex PCR, the TCRdb table keeps only in-frame clones and is missing some. In the table there are 270,000 or so clones, more than 70% of which are singletons. Sample: peripheral blood. The source is a woman aged 18-29 years with acute or convalescent COVID-19.

The chain combines TRBV4-3 with TRBJ2-7, with 8 bases fitting TRBD1. The junction had 7 bases not matched to a gene; V was cut back by 0 bases and J by 0 bases. CDR3 length equals 17 residues. The germline V gene has CDR1 LGHNA and CDR2 YSLEER. CDR3 residues: CASSQEGDRLSSYEQYF. The CDR3, as DNA: TGCGCCAGCAGCCAAGAGGGGGACAGGCTTAGCTCCTACGAGCAGTACTTC.

This chain joins TRBV3-1 (or the pseudogene TRBV3-2) and TRBJ1-2; the D gene is possibly TRBD1 (5 bases). Germline V CDR1 and CDR2: LGHDT, YNNKEL (reference sequence). V shed 5 bases and J shed 5 bases, with 21 bases lying between them. The CDR3 is 16 residues long. The CDR3, as DNA: TGTGCCAGCAGCGTGGGGGGGTCAGGGCCTGATTATGGCTACACCTTC. This gives the protein CASSVGGSGPDYGYTF.

The chain combines TRBV19 with TRBJ1-1; D is possibly TRBD1 (5 bases). V lost 10 bases and J 1 base, leaving 25 bases between the germline ends. CDR1 and CDR2 from the germline V gene are LNHDA and SQIVND (reference sequence). The CDR3 is 17 residues long. The CDR3 loop is CATTIEVGHPRNTEAFF. The DNA of the CDR3 is TGTGCCACCACGATTGAGGTGGGGCATCCCAGGAACACTGAAGCTTTCTTT.

This rearrangement joins TRBV7-3 to TRBJ2-7, with TRBD1 matching 7 bases. The V segment lost 4 bases and the J segment 6 bases; nucleotides outside the gene matches: 6. The CDR3 contains 13 residues. The germline V gene has CDR1 SGHTA and CDR2 FQGTGA. CDR3 amino acids: CASSSRQGGEQYF. The DNA of the CDR3 is TGTGCCAGCAGCTCACGACAGGGCGGCGAGCAGTACTTC.

The V gene is TRBV9, the J gene TRBJ2-3, with 8 bases aligning to TRBD1. The V gene's germline CDR1 is SGDLS and CDR2 YYNGEE. V was pared by 4 bases and J by 7 bases, with 11 bases of the junction left unmatched. The CDR3 consists of 15 residues. The CDR3 protein is CASSPLRTGSYTQYF. The CDR3 DNA follows: TGTGCCAGCAGCCCGTTACGGACAGGGAGTTATACGCAGTATTTT.

The chain is built from TRBV6-6 and TRBJ2-1; 12 bases match TRBD2. Germline V lookup: CDR1 MNHNY, CDR2 SVGAGI (reference sequence). The CDR3 totals 15 residues. J lost 8 bases, V lost 6 bases, and 8 bases had no gene match. CDR3 loop: CASRIGLAGMDEQFF. The CDR3 nucleotides are TGTGCCAGCAGAATCGGACTAGCGGGAATGGATGAGCAGTTCTTC.

The table lists this clone with a count of one. The rearrangement joins TRBV18 to TRBJ2-1, with D unclear. The CDR3 runs 14 residues. V was shortened by 0 bases and J by 6 bases, with 9 bases between the two germline ends. Per germline, CDR1 KGHSH and CDR2 LQKENI. CDR3 nucleotide sequence: TGTGCCAGCTCACCACCGAGGAGTGGCAATGAGCAGTTCTTC. Protein sequence: CASSPPRSGNEQFF. Full variable domain (outside the CDR3, taken from reference TRBV18 and TRBJ2-1): NAGVMQNPRHLVRRRGQEARLRCSPMKGHSHVYWYRQLPEEGLKFMVYLQKENIIDESGMPKERFSAEFPKEGPSILRIQQVVRGDSAAYFCASSPPRSGNEQFFGPGTRLTVL.

This clone was picked up a small number of times. The V call is TRBV30, the J call TRBJ2-2; 11 bases are a match to TRBD2. With V trimmed by 8 bases and J by 4 bases, 12 bases remained unmatched. Germline loops: CDR1 GTSNPN, CDR2 SVGIG (reference sequence). The CDR3 totals 16 residues. CDR3 DNA: TGTGCCACACGGCTAGCGGGAGGATTGAGCACCGGGGAGCTGTTTTTT. Translating gives CATRLAGGLSTGELFF. Filled out from reference TRBV30 and TRBJ2-2, the complete variable domain reads SQTIHQWPATLVQPVGSPLSLECTVEGTSNPNLYWYRQAAGRGLQLLFYSVGIGQISSEVPQNLSASRPQDRQFILSSKKLLLSDSGFYLCATRLAGGLSTGELFFGEGSRLTVL.

The chain links TRBV5-4 to TRBJ1-1, with D uncertain. Looked up from germline, CDR1 is SGHNT and CDR2 is YYREEE (reference sequence). This CDR3 comprises 13 residues. With 1 base removed from V and 4 bases from J, the gap between germline ends came to 8 bases. The CDR3 spells CASSLSASTEAFF. DNA for the CDR3: TGTGCCAGCAGCTTGAGTGCTAGCACTGAAGCTTTCTTT.

This clone appeared a few times. The chain combines TRBV24-1 with TRBJ1-2; D gene unclear. With 4 bases removed from V and 2 bases from J, the gap between germline ends came to 4 bases. The CDR3 runs to 12 residues. In germline, CDR1 is KGHDR, CDR2 SFDVKD. The CDR3 reads CATSDINYGYTF. DNA of the CDR3: TGTGCCACCAGTGACATCAACTATGGCTACACCTTC.

V gene TRBV4-3 combines with J gene TRBJ2-3; no definite D call. Germline CDR1 and CDR2: LGHNA and YSLEER. The V gene lost 0 bases and the J gene lost 3 bases, with 10 bases spanning the gap. The CDR3 runs to 15 residues. The CDR3 region is CASSQETGGTDTQYF. CDR3 DNA: TGCGCCAGCAGCCAAGAAACGGGTGGGACAGATACGCAGTATTTT.

The chain couples TRBV10-2 to TRBJ2-7, with TRBD2 identical over 13 bases. V gave up 2 bases and J gave up 2 bases; unmatched junction bases: 12. In germline, CDR1 is WSHSY, CDR2 SAAADI. The CDR3 runs 19 residues. The CDR3 is CASSEPTPGTSGKAYEQYF. The DNA for the CDR3 is TGCGCCAGCAGTGAGCCGACGCCCGGGACTAGCGGGAAGGCCTACGAGCAGTACTTC.

The DNA of the CDR3 is TGTGCCAGTAGGATTACACCCTTCGGGACAAGCAATCAGCCCCAGCATTTT. Protein sequence: CASRITPFGTSNQPQHF. The chain joins TRBV19 to TRBJ1-5; D possibly corresponds to TRBD1 (6 bases). The V end lost 6 bases, the J end lost 1 base, and 19 bases lay between the germline ends. The CDR3 covers 17 residues. Germline values: CDR1 LNHDA, CDR2 SQIVND (reference sequence).

This clone was detected a few times. In DNA, the CDR3 is TGCGCCAGCAGTTGTTGGGCCCCTAATATCCCTTATAGCAATCAGCCCCAGCATTTT. Its translation: CASSCWAPNIPYSNQPQHF. This chain joins TRBV10-1 and TRBJ1-5; D gene ambiguous. The CDR3 extends over 19 amino acids. Trimming pared 5 bases from V and 0 bases from J, leaving 23 bases between. The germline V gene encodes CDR1 WNHNN and CDR2 SYGVQD (reference sequence).

The V call is TRBV7-2, the J call TRBJ1-2; the D gene is possibly TRBD1 (6 bases). Trimming removed 8 bases from V and 0 bases from J, with 16 bases in between. The germline gives CDR1 SGHTA, CDR2 FQGNSA. The CDR3 runs 15 residues. The CDR3 region is CASVPGVTTNYGYTF. The CDR3, as DNA: TGTGCCAGCGTCCCAGGGGTGACGACTAACTATGGCTACACCTTC.

The chain combines TRBV5-6 with TRBJ1-2; D call uncertain. Germline CDR1 is SGHDT and CDR2 is YYEEEE. The CDR3 runs to 14 residues. Between the trimmed V and J ends, which lost 2 bases and 4 bases, there was a span of 12 bases. CDR3 DNA sequence: TGTGCCAGCAGCTTCGGTACGGAGGTCTATGGCTACACCTTC. The encoded protein is CASSFGTEVYGYTF.

This clone came up a few times. The chain uses TRBV7-2 and TRBJ2-3, with TRBD2 matching 8 bases. Germline-derived CDR1 and CDR2 are SGHTA and FQGNSA. Unmatched junction bases numbered 0, after V lost 3 bases and J lost 1 base. This CDR3 has 14 amino acids. The CDR3 spells CASSLTSGTDTQYF. The DNA of the CDR3 is TGTGCCAGCAGCTTGACTAGCGGCACAGATACGCAGTATTTT.

This clone appeared once. Here the CDR3 reads CASGGSYEQFF. The CDR3 DNA is TGTGCCTCTGGCGGGAGTTATGAGCAGTTCTTC. The chain employs TRBV15 and TRBJ2-1; 7 bases are a match to TRBD2. The CDR3 is made up of 11 amino acids. Germline V gene lookup returns CDR1 LNHNV and CDR2 YYDKDF (reference sequence). The trim removed 11 bases at V and 8 bases at J, leaving 6 bases unmatched.

The rearrangement joins TRBV18 to TRBJ1-5, with 8 bases aligning to TRBD1. CDR1 KGHSH and CDR2 LQKENI come from the germline V gene. There are 16 residues in the CDR3. J lost 4 bases, V lost 3 bases, and 8 bases had no gene match. The CDR3 reads CASSPQTGETNQPQHF. As DNA, the CDR3 is TGTGCCAGCTCACCTCAGACAGGGGAGACAAATCAGCCCCAGCATTTT.

The chain employs TRBV12-5 and TRBJ2-5; 8 bases map to TRBD1. J gave up 2 bases and V 4 bases, and 9 bases lay outside the gene matches. The CDR3 has 16 residues. Germline CDR1 is LGHNT and CDR2 is FRNRAP. The DNA of the CDR3 is TGTGCTAGTGGTTGGGAATCAGACAGGGGTCAAGAGACCCAGTACTTC. Its protein is CASGWESDRGQETQYF.

The chain employs TRBV10-3 and TRBJ2-7, with TRBD2 matching 11 bases. This CDR3 has 14 amino acids. Germline V gene sequence: CDR1 ENHRY, CDR2 SYGVKD. Trimming cost V 5 bases and J 3 bases; bases outside gene matches: 3. DNA for the CDR3: TGTGCCATCAGTCATGGGACTAGCGGCTACGAGCAGTACTTC. Encoded protein: CAISHGTSGYEQYF.

The CDR3 spells CASSPGQGRSGNTIYF. In DNA form, the CDR3 reads TGTGCCAGCTCACCGGGACAGGGTCGGTCCGGAAACACCATATATTTT. The chain recombines TRBV18 with TRBJ1-3; 9 bases agree with TRBD1. There are 16 residues in the CDR3. The germline V gene has CDR1 KGHSH and CDR2 LQKENI. V shed 3 bases, J shed 4 bases, and the junction held 7 bases outside the gene matches.

The chain recombines TRBV6-5 with TRBJ2-1; 7 nucleotides agree with TRBD2. The V gene's germline CDR1 is MNHEY and CDR2 SVGAGI. After removal of 4 bases from V and 2 bases from J, the junction contained 8 bases not matched to a gene. This CDR3 comprises 16 residues. The CDR3 protein is CASSSPLARAYNEQFF. The DNA of the CDR3 is TGTGCCAGCAGTTCCCCACTAGCGAGAGCCTACAATGAGCAGTTCTTC.

The genes are TRBV19 and TRBJ2-3, with unresolved D. The V gene lost 3 bases and the J gene lost 2 bases, with 9 bases spanning the gap. Germline V lookup: CDR1 LNHDA, CDR2 SQIVND (reference sequence). The CDR3 loop spans 14 amino acids. CDR3 DNA: TGTGCCAGTAGTATCATCGGTTTCACAGATACGCAGTATTTT. Its protein product is CASSIIGFTDTQYF. The whole variable domain, remainder taken from reference TRBV19 and TRBJ2-3, is DGGITQSPKYLFRKEGQNVTLSCEQNLNHDAMYWYRQDPGQGLRLIYYSQIVNDFQKGDIAEGYSVSREKKESFPLTVTSAQKNPTAFYLCASSIIGFTDTQYFGPGTRLTVL.

V usage is TRBV6-6 and J usage is TRBJ2-7; 15 positions match TRBD2. The CDR3 sequence is 19 residues long. CDR1 is MNHNY, CDR2 SVGAGI, per germline (reference sequence). The trim removed 5 bases at V and 5 bases at J, leaving 16 bases unmatched. The CDR3: CASSRGPAGLAGGVDEQYF. CDR3 bases: TGTGCCAGCAGTCGAGGACCTGCGGGACTAGCGGGAGGAGTCGACGAGCAGTACTTC.

This clone appeared a single time. The V gene is TRBV6-2 or TRBV6-3, the J gene TRBJ2-7, with D perhaps given as TRBD1 or TRBD2 (6 bases each). The CDR3 length is 15 residues. Deletions cut 7 bases from V and 3 bases from J, with 19 bases between. Germline-derived CDR1 and CDR2 are MNHEY and SVGEGT. The CDR3 here is CASTPGAGLSYEQYF. The CDR3 region has the DNA TGTGCCAGCACCCCGGGGGCAGGGTTAAGCTACGAGCAGTACTTC.

V usage is TRBV9 and J usage is TRBJ2-1, with a possible D match to TRBD1 (5 bases). Germline V gene data show CDR1 as SGDLS and CDR2 as YYNGEE. This CDR3 is 16 amino acids long. Trimming pared 1 base from V and 0 bases from J, leaving 11 bases between. DNA of the CDR3: TGTGCCAGCAGCGTAAAGCGCGACAGCTCCTACAATGAGCAGTTCTTC. Its translation is CASSVKRDSSYNEQFF.